This TCR beta chain stems from a study of cytomegalovirus exposure and HLA in healthy donors (dated by TCRdb to between 2016 and 2019). At the level of the whole study: In an earlier analysis of 550 to 750 of the donors, 250 to 350 Gb of sequence data and 117 million unique TCR beta sequences from about 179 million T cells were reported. An early release covering roughly 640 HLA-typed donors comprised 250 to 350 gigabases of sequencing data and around 80 million unique TCR sequences. Of the 350 to 400 genotyped donors, roughly 85% fell in the genetic ancestry cluster associated with self-reported Caucasian donors. The study was designed to test whether signatures of past pathogen exposure could be identified by cataloging public T cell receptors. The T cell repertoires of several hundred subjects were profiled by immunosequencing and related to cytomegalovirus serostatus. Along with the approximately 700-subject first cohort, a separate validation cohort of over a hundred different subjects was used. To predict cytomegalovirus infection status, the study brought together high-throughput TCR immunosequencing, statistical association of individual TCRs with disease status, and machine learning. In a later analysis, previously published TCR beta repertoires from fewer than 750 donors were re-analyzed and high-resolution HLA genotyping was added so that TCR occurrence patterns could be studied. Rather than drawing on any new phenotypic data, the later analysis identified candidate immune exposures from TCR beta sequences and the way those sequences occurred across donors. An earlier analysis of several hundred of the donors applied high-throughput TCR beta sequencing to assess whether each TCR beta V gene segment acted as functional or pseudogenic. Donor age, sex, ethnicity and CMV serostatus were compiled alongside the repertoire data. In a later genetic analysis, genome-wide SNP genotypes for about three fifths of the roughly 670 donors were used, and that subset was treated as a discovery cohort. All discovery cohort repertoires had been generated on a single sequencing platform. HLA typing covered class I and class II loci at four-digit resolution. The number of donors typed differed by locus, with 629-630 for A, B, C, DRB1 and DQB1, more than 500 for DQA1, 600 to 610 for DPA1, and under 490 for DPB1. Because of strong linkage in the cohort, 4 to 6 DR-DQ haplotypes were treated as single units for association and clustering. Across 398 genotyped donors of the cohort, an average of about 250,000 unique TCR beta nucleotide sequences per donor were sequenced, and around 20% of those sequences were non-productive.

With respect to this clone: Its target antigen remains unknown. No much larger clone exists at a distance of one base, and base qualities are not known.

The cohort comprised 666 healthy bone marrow donors. At the time of sampling, all cohort members were nominally healthy, though unrecorded immune exposures were likely present. The donor tested CMV seropositive and was one of the 289 seropositive cohort members. A peripheral blood sample was collected from each donor, and TCR beta sequencing was performed on peripheral blood mononuclear cells. Genomic DNA extraction from the blood cell samples was performed with the Qiagen DNeasy Blood Extraction Kit. What the authors observed across the whole study: The earlier analysis of 587 of the donors excluded 15 to 20 rarely observed V segments, including chromosome 9 orphons, because counts were too low. The only immune exposure information available for the cohort was CMV serostatus. HLA typing was unavailable for some donors at each locus, so association tests used only the typed subset. The study listed approximately 150 TCR beta chains as associated with cytomegalovirus. In an earlier analysis of around 600 of the donors, most TCR beta V segments appeared in productive rearrangements about 90% or about 30% of the time, broadly matching IMGT annotations. In a later analysis, the rate of TCR association differed among HLA loci, with DRB1 alleles having the most associated TCRs and HLA-C alleles having the fewest. Roughly uniform sequencing depth across donors was assumed in presence/absence analyses, although this assumption may not hold. When HLA alleles, especially DR and DQ, strongly co-occurred, TCR associations were difficult to assign to individual alleles. V-gene and J-gene trimming of TCR beta chains was associated with a missense DCLRE1C variant in a later genetic analysis, and the association was replicated in an independent cohort. A further reported finding was that TCR beta sequences accurately predicted the HLA-A and HLA-B alleles for most subjects in the first cohort. Only TCR beta chains were sequenced in this cohort, and the absence of alpha or paired-chain data limited detectable features. In both the original and validation cohorts, the classifier was reported to diagnose cytomegalovirus status with high specificity and sensitivity. A cluster of highly shared sequence variants was judged likely to represent a technical artifact of the sequencing pipeline. Most TCR sequences were observed very rarely across donors, whereas some public TCRs were present in many individuals. Three of the identified cytomegalovirus-associated TCR beta chains were confirmed in vitro to be specific for cytomegalovirus antigens. In a later analysis, HLA-associated TCR beta chains were found to be more clonally expanded and to have lower generation probabilities than equally common non-associated chains. In a later analysis, several top co-occurrence clusters were reported to appear linked to parvovirus B19, influenza, CMV and Epstein-Barr virus. A later analysis found that most CMV-associated TCR beta chains appeared HLA-restricted, with HLA associations seemingly driven largely by CMV exposure. It was suggested by the authors that the approach could potentially be generalized to other disease states and immunological phenotypes. Compared with the roughly 600-donor mean, donors in an Asian-associated ancestry cluster had fewer N-insertions in productive TCRs, according to a later genetic analysis. At a false discovery rate of 0.05, a later analysis linked under 20,000 TCR beta sequences to specific HLA alleles. Linkage disequilibrium might explain the correlated functional status among segregating V segments, but an unknown experimental factor could not be ruled out. Some IMGT-functional V segments, including TRBV6-2 and TRBV6-3, could not be distinguished by the 87-base-pair reads and were therefore excluded.

From V the trimming removes 4 bases and from J it removes 6 bases, while the gene matches leave 10 bases of the junction unaccounted for. From cysteine to phenylalanine, the CDR3 is 15 amino acids long. This entry keeps only the CDR3 DNA: 45 bases, framed from base 1. CDR1 is given as SEHNR and CDR2 as FQNEAQ, both from the germline V gene (reference sequence). Libraries came from the immunoSEQ multiplex PCR assay. The multiplex PCR relied on a mix of 60 forward primers for TCR Vbeta segments and 13 reverse primers for TCR Jbeta segments. The CDR3 region of rearranged TCR beta genes was amplified from genomic DNA by a multiplex PCR assay. The amplified TCR beta libraries were sequenced on the Illumina HiSeq System as 87-base-pair reads. For the original study's pipeline: A later analysis counted some 80 million unique TCR beta chains across the approximately 700 repertoires, and roughly 10 million of these chains were shared by at least two donors. Raw reads were error-corrected and collapsed into unique sequences by a nearest-neighbor algorithm in which closely related sequences were merged to remove PCR and sequencing errors. To assign V, D and J gene segments, CDR3 sequences were aligned to IMGT reference sequences. For a sequence to be retained, a match of at least six nucleotides was required to both a V gene segment and a J gene segment. A rearrangement counted as productive if the CDR3 had no stop codons and remained in frame with V and J, and every other rearrangement counted as non-productive. CDR3 was defined by IMGT convention, running from the second conserved V-encoded cysteine to the conserved J-encoded phenylalanine. The earlier analysis of about 570 of the donors excluded any sequence lacking an unambiguous match to a single V gene segment. An earlier analysis of some 500 of the donors classified V segments as functional when productive rearrangements were above 56.7% and as segregating when the standard deviation between donors was above 5%. A statistical classification framework was developed to diagnose cytomegalovirus status using the catalog of TCR beta chain sequences. V and J gene assignment, in a later analysis, came from comparing TCR nucleotide sequences with IMGT/GENE-DB human TR gene sequences. In a later analysis, CDR3 sequences and most-parsimonious VDJ recombination scenarios were assigned using the TCRdist pipeline. A later analysis defined each TCR beta chain by its CDR3 amino acid sequence plus V-gene family, and excluded reads lacking a unique V-gene family. A later analysis removed roughly 590 highly shared, low-generation-probability nucleotide sequences to deal with suspected cross-contamination and a sequencing artifact. In a later analysis, a clonal expansion index for each public chain was calculated from normalized within-repertoire ranks of inferred template counts. Generation probabilities in a later analysis came from a VDJ recombination model fitted to out-of-frame rearrangements, and those results were checked against IGoR. In a later analysis, TCR-TCR, TCR-HLA and TCR-CMV co-occurrence was scored with hypergeometric tests, and a repertoire-size bias correction was applied to TCR pairs. False discovery rates were estimated in a later analysis by permuting HLA or CMV assignments 20 times. In a later analysis, co-occurring TCRs were grouped using DBSCAN, and TCRdist sequence similarity was added for clustering within HLA-allele-positive subsets. Repertoires with fewer than 30,000 or more than 120,000 public chains were left out of co-occurrence clustering, as were five repertoires with anomalous nucleotide sharing. Not all clones reach the TCRdb copy of this immuneACCESS table, which keeps in-frame sequences only. Checked studies attribute under half of the gap to unresolved V genes and leave the rest unexplained. V and J calls and clone size are given by that table; D and trimming were obtained from the DNA. The table for this sample lists 85,000 to 110,000 clones; approximately 79% of them were counted only once. The ten largest account for 3.5% to 4.5% of the sample.

Recombination connected TRBV7-9 to TRBJ1-1; 8 bases in between match TRBD1. The receptor was isolated from a man over 45 in good health and CMV-seropositive. The sequenced sample was PBMCs. The nucleotide sequence is given as TGTGCCAGCAGCTCGGACGGACAGGGTGGAGCTGAAGCTTTCTTT. This is translated as CASSSDGQGGAEAFF. The entire variable domain, with the stretches around the CDR3 drawn from the reference TRBV7-9 and TRBJ1-1 proteins, is DTGVSQNPRHKITKRGQNVTFRCDPISEHNRLYWYRQTLGQGPEFLTYFQNEAQLEKSRLLSDRFSAERPKGSFSTLEIQRTEQGDSAMYLCASSSDGQGGAEAFFGQGTRLTVV.